One and the same sample provided the 32 T cell receptor beta chains below, sequenced in a study of early T cells in non-severe SARS-CoV-2 infection. TCRdb reprocessed the 5' RACE reads with MiXCR, giving one entry per CDR3 protein. Counted here are about 83,000 distinct CDR3 sequences, about 10% occurring once; the ten biggest clones make up around 8%. The sample consisted of whole blood, taken at baseline. The receptor set was obtained from an adult who was a healthcare worker with PCR-confirmed SARS-CoV-2 infection or an uninfected control (not recorded which).

This clonotype was detected many times. This chain connects TRBV6-1 to TRBJ1-2, with TRBD1 as a possible D gene (5 bases). In germline, CDR1 is MNHNS, CDR2 SASEGT. The CDR3 is made up of 15 amino acids. Trimming left V 6 bases short and J 11 bases short, with 25 bases between. CDR3 in DNA: TGTGCCAGCAGGCCGCTGGGGACCGACACTACTTCTTACACCTTC. The encoded protein is CASRPLGTDTTSYTF.

This clonotype has only a few counts. The genes are TRBV27 and TRBJ2-3; D is possibly TRBD1 (5 bases). Looked up from germline, CDR1 is MNHEY and CDR2 is SMNVEV (reference sequence). The V and J ends lost 4 bases and 0 bases respectively, with 8 bases between them. This CDR3 spans 14 amino acids. In DNA, the CDR3 is TGTGCCAGCAGTTGGGGCCAGAGCACAGATACGCAGTATTTT. Protein product: CASSWGQSTDTQYF.

In its sample, this clonotype was seen many times. The CDR3 spells CAWSYGLAGGNEQFF. The CDR3 nucleotides read TGTGCCTGGAGTTACGGACTAGCGGGAGGGAATGAGCAGTTCTTC. This chain links TRBV30 with TRBJ2-1, with TRBD2 matching over 15 bases. J gave up 7 bases and V 2 bases, and 3 bases lay outside the gene matches. Germline CDR1 and CDR2: GTSNPN and SVGIG (reference sequence). The length of the CDR3 is 15 residues.

The CDR3: CATSGIRGTPYNEQFF. CDR3 nucleotide sequence: TGTGCCACCAGCGGAATACGCGGGACCCCCTACAATGAGCAGTTCTTC. This chain joins TRBV15 and TRBJ2-1; D may be TRBD2 (6 bases). This CDR3 is built from 16 residues. V lost 5 bases and J 2 bases, leaving 16 bases between the germline ends. The V gene's germline CDR1 is LNHNV and CDR2 YYDKDF (reference sequence).

This clonotype has only a few counts. V usage is TRBV2 and J usage is TRBJ2-1, with a possible D match to TRBD1 (5 bases). The CDR3 is made up of 14 amino acids. Germline loops: CDR1 SNHLY, CDR2 FYNNEI. Trimming cost V 8 bases and J 5 bases, with 16 bases left between them. The CDR3 loop reads CASGSVGRDNEQFF. CDR3 nucleotide sequence: TGTGCCAGCGGCTCGGTGGGCAGGGACAATGAGCAGTTCTTC.

This clonotype has only a few counts. This chain links TRBV2 with TRBJ1-4; D possibly corresponds to TRBD1 (5 bases). Looked up from germline, CDR1 is SNHLY and CDR2 is FYNNEI. V was trimmed by 6 bases and J by 6 bases, leaving 14 bases between them. The CDR3 is 14 residues long. CDR3 protein: CASSSPGGDEKLFF. The CDR3 nucleotides read TGTGCCAGCAGCTCTCCCGGGGGAGATGAAAAACTGTTTTTT.

The rearrangement uses TRBV12-3 or TRBV12-4 and TRBJ2-5, with D tentatively TRBD1 (7 bases). Trimming removed 5 bases at V and 4 bases at J, with 11 bases between. This CDR3 comprises 13 residues. CDR3 residues: CASSNQGGETQYF. CDR3 nucleotides: TGTGCCAGCAGTAATCAGGGGGGAGAGACCCAGTACTTC.

The chain recombines TRBV18 with TRBJ2-5; 7 bases line up with TRBD1. The CDR3 extends over 11 amino acids. Germline values: CDR1 KGHSH, CDR2 LQKENI. V dropped 3 bases and J dropped 9; count of bases not matched to a gene: 1. CDR3 region: CASSPGQAQYF. The CDR3 DNA follows: TGTGCCAGCTCACCTGGACAGGCCCAGTACTTC. Full variable domain (outside the CDR3, taken from reference TRBV18 and TRBJ2-5): NAGVMQNPRHLVRRRGQEARLRCSPMKGHSHVYWYRQLPEEGLKFMVYLQKENIIDESGMPKERFSAEFPKEGPSILRIQQVVRGDSAAYFCASSPGQAQYFGPGTRLLVL.

This clonotype was detected only a few times. The chain couples TRBV5-6 to TRBJ2-1; 7 nucleotides agree with TRBD2. CDR1 and CDR2 (germline): SGHDT, YYEEEE. The J segment lost 1 base and the V segment lost 1 base, leaving 14 bases of the junction unmatched. The CDR3 sequence is 19 residues long. CDR3 sequence: CASSLIISASGQSYNEQFF. The CDR3 coding sequence is TGTGCCAGCAGCTTGATCATCTCGGCTAGCGGCCAATCCTACAATGAGCAGTTCTTC.

V and J are TRBV19 and TRBJ2-7; the match to TRBD1 covers 11 bases. Germline V CDR1 and CDR2: LNHDA, SQIVND (reference sequence). CDR3 size: 13 residues. J lost 5 bases, V lost 6 bases, and 3 bases had no gene match. The chain's CDR3 is CASRGTGGHEQYF. The CDR3 DNA reads as TGTGCCAGTAGGGGGACAGGGGGTCACGAGCAGTACTTC.

The genes are TRBV14 and TRBJ2-1; 13 bases are shared with TRBD2. The CDR3 covers 20 residues. Germline assignment: CDR1 SGHDN and CDR2 FVKESK. The junction had 12 bases not matched to a gene; V was cut back by 0 bases and J by 4 bases. CDR3 amino acids: CASSQDRAKTSGRLYNEQFF. CDR3 nucleotide sequence: TGTGCCAGCAGCCAAGATAGGGCAAAGACTAGCGGGAGGTTATACAATGAGCAGTTCTTC.

V is TRBV28 and J is TRBJ1-6; the D is unclear. Trimming pared 7 bases from V and 1 base from J, leaving 14 bases between. The CDR3 is made up of 16 amino acids. Per the germline V gene, CDR1 is MDHEN and CDR2 is SYDVKM. The CDR3 here is CASISASGSYNSPLHF. The CDR3 DNA reads as TGTGCCAGCATTTCGGCCTCTGGGTCCTATAATTCACCCCTCCACTTT. The whole variable domain, filled in from reference TRBV28 and TRBJ1-6, reads DVKVTQSSRYLVKRTGEKVFLECVQDMDHENMFWYRQDPGLGLRLIYFSYDVKMKEKGDIPEGYSVSREKKERFSLILESASTNQTSMYLCASISASGSYNSPLHFGNGTRLTVT.

The rearrangement uses TRBV27 and TRBJ2-5, with 8 nucleotides matching TRBD2. Germline values: CDR1 MNHEY, CDR2 SMNVEV (reference sequence). V lost 9 bases and J lost 1; bases outside the gene matches: 19. The CDR3 has 18 residues. CDR3 protein: CAREALSGARPLQETQYF. CDR3 sequence (DNA): TGTGCCAGAGAAGCTCTTAGCGGGGCGAGACCTCTCCAAGAGACCCAGTACTTC.

The chain has TRBV5-4 and TRBJ2-1; TRBD1 might be the D (5 bases). This CDR3 has 16 residues. The V gene lost 0 bases and the J gene lost 7 bases, with 17 bases spanning the gap. CDR1 SGHNT and CDR2 YYREEE come from the germline V gene (reference sequence). The CDR3 sequence: CASSLAVRASGNEQFF. Here the CDR3 DNA reads TGTGCCAGCAGCTTGGCTGTCAGGGCCTCTGGGAATGAGCAGTTCTTC.

This clonotype was detected ten times or more. This chain uses TRBV28 with TRBJ2-2; D uncertain. In germline, CDR1 is MDHEN, CDR2 SYDVKM. The CDR3 contains 13 residues. V was pared by 3 bases and J by 4 bases, with 6 bases between. CDR3 coding DNA: TGTGCCAGCAGTTTCTCTCTCACCGGGGAGCTGTTTTTT. This encodes CASSFSLTGELFF.

This clonotype has a handful of counts. The chain carries TRBV24-1 and TRBJ2-2; D is undetermined. CDR3 length equals 15 residues. V dropped 6 bases and J dropped 0 bases, with 10 bases sitting between them. The germline V gene encodes CDR1 KGHDR and CDR2 SFDVKD. CDR3 region: CATSTPGANTGELFF. DNA for the CDR3: TGTGCCACCAGTACCCCTGGGGCGAACACCGGGGAGCTGTTTTTT.

This clonotype was seen a few times. The chain recombines TRBV11-2 with TRBJ2-1; D remains ambiguous. Germline CDR1 is SGHAT and CDR2 is FQNNGV. V lost 0 bases and J 4 bases, leaving 7 bases between the germline ends. The CDR3 totals 14 residues. For the CDR3, the DNA is TGTGCCAGCAGCTTAGAGCCGATGTACAATGAGCAGTTCTTC. This codes for CASSLEPMYNEQFF.

The rearrangement uses TRBV5-1 and TRBJ2-3, with TRBD2 matching 8 bases. V was pared by 0 bases and J by 0 bases, with 3 bases of the junction left unmatched. The CDR3 extends over 16 amino acids. Germline V gene sequence: CDR1 SGHRS, CDR2 YFSETQ. The CDR3 DNA reads as TGCGCCAGCAGCTTGGGGGTAGCGGGGAGCACAGATACGCAGTATTTT. Encoded protein: CASSLGVAGSTDTQYF.

This clonotype was detected ten times or more. The rearrangement uses TRBV7-3 and TRBJ2-7; no firm D call. Germline V gene lookup returns CDR1 SGHTA and CDR2 FQGTGA. CDR3 size: 16 residues. Trimming shortened V by 2 bases and J by 2 bases, and 16 bases separated the two germline ends. The CDR3 here is CASSLLGFKLAYEQYF. The CDR3 nucleotides are TGTGCCAGCAGCTTATTAGGATTTAAATTGGCCTACGAGCAGTACTTC.

In DNA, the CDR3 is TGCGCCAGCAGCCAAACTCCCATCCGGGACAGGGGGCCCGGGGAGCTGTTTTTT. Translation: CASSQTPIRDRGPGELFF. The chain joins TRBV5-1 to TRBJ2-2; TRBD1 agrees at 12 bases. This CDR3 has 18 residues. The V gene end was trimmed by 4 bases and the J gene end by 6 bases; junction bases not matched to a gene: 13. The germline V gene encodes CDR1 SGHRS and CDR2 YFSETQ. The full variable domain, completed using reference TRBV5-1 and TRBJ2-2, is KAGVTQTPRYLIKTRGQQVTLSCSPISGHRSVSWYQQTPGQGLQFLFEYFSETQRNKGNFPGRFSGRQFSNSRSEMNVSTLELGDSALYLCASSQTPIRDRGPGELFFGEGSRLTVL.

This chain joins TRBV11-2 and TRBJ1-6, with D possibly matching TRBD1 (6 bases). CDR1 is SGHAT and CDR2 is FQNNGV in the germline V gene. The V end was cut by 5 bases, the J end by 11 bases, with 16 bases between. The CDR3 has 14 amino acids. CDR3 sequence reads: CASSLSRGGTPLHF. The CDR3, as DNA: TGTGCCAGCAGCCTCAGCAGGGGAGGGACACCCCTCCACTTT. Based on the CDR3 plus reference TRBV11-2 and TRBJ1-6, the full variable domain is EAGVAQSPRYKIIEKRQSVAFWCNPISGHATLYWYQQILGQGPKLLIQFQNNGVVDDSQLPKDRFSAERLKGVDSTLKIQPAKLEDSAVYLCASSLSRGGTPLHFGNGTRLTVT.

This chain links TRBV12-3 or TRBV12-4 with TRBJ1-6, with a tentative D call TRBD1 (5 bases). The CDR3 has 16 residues. V lost 7 bases to trimming and J lost 4 bases, with 17 bases between them. CDR3 nucleotide sequence: TGTGCCAGCACCGGGACGGCCTGGGCTTATAATTCACCCCTCCACTTT. Translated: CASTGTAWAYNSPLHF.

This chain uses TRBV27 with TRBJ2-1; D possibly corresponds to TRBD2 (5 bases). V lost 3 bases to trimming and J lost 7 bases, with 13 bases between them. The CDR3 runs 14 residues. The germline CDR1 and CDR2 sequences are MNHEY and SMNVEV (reference sequence). CDR3 amino acids: CASSFGPSGNEQFF. CDR3 nucleotides: TGTGCCAGCAGTTTCGGGCCCTCGGGAAATGAGCAGTTCTTC.

This clonotype was detected only a few times. The rearrangement uses TRBV19 and TRBJ2-7; no clear D. There are 13 residues in the CDR3. Germline-derived CDR1 and CDR2 are LNHDA and SQIVND (reference sequence). The germline V and J ends were trimmed by 6 bases and 5 bases, with 14 bases remaining between them. CDR3 bases: TGTGCCAGTAGCTGGGTTCTTGGACACGAGCAGTACTTC. Residues: CASSWVLGHEQYF. Variable domain in full (rest from reference TRBV19 and TRBJ2-7): DGGITQSPKYLFRKEGQNVTLSCEQNLNHDAMYWYRQDPGQGLRLIYYSQIVNDFQKGDIAEGYSVSREKKESFPLTVTSAQKNPTAFYLCASSWVLGHEQYFGPGTRLTVT.

This clonotype was recorded a few times. The J gene is TRBJ2-7, the V gene TRBV10-1, with 11 positions matching TRBD2. The CDR3 extends over 13 amino acids. CDR1 and CDR2 from the germline V gene are WNHNN and SYGVQD (reference sequence). Unmatched junction bases numbered 7, after V lost 10 bases and J lost 5 bases. This CDR3 is CAIPLAGDNEQYF. The CDR3 DNA reads TGCGCCATTCCACTAGCGGGAGATAACGAGCAGTACTTC.

This chain joins TRBV5-6 and TRBJ2-1; 8 bases map to TRBD2. The CDR3 totals 15 residues. J lost 7 bases, V lost 1 base, and 7 bases had no gene match. Germline assignment: CDR1 SGHDT and CDR2 YYEEEE. CDR3 loop: CASSLRGLAWNEQFF. The CDR3 DNA reads TGTGCCAGCAGCTTGCGTGGACTAGCTTGGAATGAGCAGTTCTTC.

The chain is built from TRBV10-2 and TRBJ2-1; weak D call: TRBD2 (6 bases). V was clipped by 3 bases and J by 5 bases, with 17 bases between them. This CDR3 is built from 16 residues. CDR1 and CDR2 from the germline V gene are WSHSY and SAAADI. The CDR3 sequence is CASSDGRAGHHNEQFF. In DNA form, the CDR3 reads TGCGCCAGCAGTGATGGACGAGCGGGCCACCACAATGAGCAGTTCTTC.

In its sample, this clonotype was seen a few times. V gene TRBV27 combines with J gene TRBJ2-5, with a weak D call TRBD1 (5 bases). CDR1 MNHEY and CDR2 SMNVEV come from the germline V gene (reference sequence). V lost 5 bases and J 2 bases, leaving 12 bases between the germline ends. This CDR3 is 14 amino acids long. The CDR3 protein is CASSRSRTQETQYF. The CDR3 DNA follows: TGTGCCAGCAGTCGGTCCCGGACACAAGAGACCCAGTACTTC.

The chain joins TRBV3-1 to TRBJ2-1; 11 positions agree with TRBD2. CDR3 length: 17 residues. The trim removed 0 bases at V and 5 bases at J, leaving 6 bases unmatched. From germline, CDR1 is LGHDT and CDR2 YNNKEL (reference sequence). The DNA for the CDR3 is TGTGCCAGCAGCCAAGAAACGGGACTAGCGGATAACAATGAGCAGTTCTTC. Its protein is CASSQETGLADNNEQFF.

This clonotype was seen repeatedly, ten times or more. V is TRBV18 and J is TRBJ2-3; TRBD2 aligns across 9 bases. In germline, CDR1 is KGHSH, CDR2 LQKENI. V lost 4 bases and J lost 5; bases outside the gene matches: 1. The CDR3 contains 13 residues. The CDR3 reads CASSLLAGDTQYF. The CDR3 DNA reads as TGTGCCAGCTCACTACTAGCGGGAGATACGCAGTATTTT. Together with reference TRBV18 and TRBJ2-3, the CDR3 gives the full variable domain: NAGVMQNPRHLVRRRGQEARLRCSPMKGHSHVYWYRQLPEEGLKFMVYLQKENIIDESGMPKERFSAEFPKEGPSILRIQQVVRGDSAAYFCASSLLAGDTQYFGPGTRLTVL.

V is TRBV6-6 and J is TRBJ1-1; TRBD1 might be the D (6 bases). Trimming pared 2 bases from V and 6 bases from J, leaving 16 bases between. CDR1 is MNHNY and CDR2 is SVGAGI in the germline V gene (reference sequence). CDR3 length: 15 amino acids. CDR3 DNA: TGTGCCAGCAGTTACCGGGGGGACCAGGGGCCTGAAGCTTTCTTT. It encodes CASSYRGDQGPEAFF.

This clonotype was counted only a few times. The chain uses TRBV4-2 and TRBJ2-5, with no clear D. Trimming cost V 1 base and J 7 bases, with 16 bases left between them. The CDR3 is 15 residues long. CDR1 is LGHNA and CDR2 is YNFKEQ in the germline V gene. CDR3: CASSQGATPGVTQYF. CDR3 in DNA: TGTGCCAGCAGCCAAGGGGCTACCCCTGGGGTGACCCAGTACTTC.